This TCR beta chain comes out of a study of T cells in Graves' hyperthyroidism and ophthalmopathy. Broader study findings: Prediction of ophthalmopathy progression came a median 6.5 months pre-onset. Blood also held most thyroid clonotypes expanded beyond 0.001.

Uncontrolled infection, other autoimmune disease, pregnancy or lactation disqualified patients from enrolment. PBMCs stemmed from around 10 ml fresh peripheral blood. Germline V gives CDR1 LNHNV, CDR2 YYDKDF (reference sequence). With V trimmed by 3 bases and J by 3 bases, 6 bases remained unmatched. The CDR3 has 16 amino acids. RNA transcripts gave rise to amplified TCR beta CDR3 regions. The study used the HTBI primer set for a first-round RT-PCR of the TCR CDR3. Each CDR3 protein is one row after TCRdb ran MiXCR on the multiplex PCR reads. The sample lists 300,000 or so distinct CDR3 sequences, about 18% occurring once. As for this clonotype: The antigen remains undetermined.

Input material: blood. V is TRBV15 and J is TRBJ1-5, with 9 bases matching TRBD1. The TCR originated in an older woman with Graves' ophthalmopathy. CDR3 in DNA: TGTGCCACCAGCAGCCGGGACAGGGCTAACAATCAGCCCCAGCATTTT. Residues: CATSSRDRANNQPQHF.